This TCR beta chain comes out of a study of T cell repertoires in cytomegalovirus infection. Whole-study context: Matching HLA type and CMV infection were both indicated by public TCR beta signatures.

This clonotype was observed a handful of times. Its antigen is not identified. TCRdb processed the reads anew with MiXCR; each CDR3 protein has one entry. The sample consists of around 750,000 distinct CDR3 sequences, approximately 32% of them appearing once. Study-level results: CMV-specific TCR beta clonotypes restricted by HLA-C were the ones dominating the ex vivo response.

The CDR3 is 16 residues long. The trim removed 4 bases at V and 4 bases at J, leaving 11 bases unmatched. Per germline, CDR1 SEHNR and CDR2 FQNEAQ (reference sequence). The TCR sequence derives from a human donor in good health (CMV status not recorded). Some clones in this sample may be carry-over from other donors' samples. The source was cultured CD8+ T cells from PBMCs, collected from culture after CMV antigen stimulation. The rearrangement joins TRBV7-9 to TRBJ2-7; 9 bases agree with TRBD2. The CDR3 sequence: CASSSNSGGRDYEQYF. The CDR3 region has the DNA TGTGCCAGCAGCTCCAATAGCGGGGGCCGGGATTACGAGCAGTACTTC. Full variable domain (outside the CDR3, taken from reference TRBV7-9 and TRBJ2-7): DTGVSQNPRHKITKRGQNVTFRCDPISEHNRLYWYRQTLGQGPEFLTYFQNEAQLEKSRLLSDRFSAERPKGSFSTLEIQRTEQGDSAMYLCASSSNSGGRDYEQYFGPGTRLTVT.